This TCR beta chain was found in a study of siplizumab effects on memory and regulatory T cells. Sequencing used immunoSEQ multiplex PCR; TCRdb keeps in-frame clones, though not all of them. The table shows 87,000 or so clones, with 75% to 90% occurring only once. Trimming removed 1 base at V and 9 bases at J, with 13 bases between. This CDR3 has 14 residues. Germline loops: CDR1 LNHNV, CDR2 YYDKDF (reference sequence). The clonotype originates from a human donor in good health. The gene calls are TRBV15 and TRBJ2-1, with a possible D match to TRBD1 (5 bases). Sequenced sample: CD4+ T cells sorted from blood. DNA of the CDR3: TGTGCCACCAGCAGAGGCTCCCCGCAGGGTGAGCAGTTCTTC. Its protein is CATSRGSPQGEQFF.